These 10 T cell receptor beta chains share one sample of origin, sequenced in a study of CD8+ T cells in alopecia areata. Treatment in this sample: oral pan-JAK inhibitor, 5-10 mg twice daily. After isolation, RNA underwent reverse transcription to generate cDNA as the sequencing template. Using immunoSEQ multiplex PCR, the repertoire was profiled, and TCRdb retains in-frame clones only, with some absent. The sample comprises about 200,000 clones, less than 65% of which are singletons, and 4% to 4.5% rests with the top ten. Specimen: CD4+ T cells sorted from blood, collected at week 4, from a patient treated with tofacitinib. All receptors come from a human donor with alopecia areata.

The rearrangement links TRBV29-1 to TRBJ1-5, with D hard to call. The CDR3 extends over 14 amino acids. The germline CDR1 and CDR2 sequences are SQVTM and ANQGSEA. V was cut by 4 bases and J by 3 bases, with 13 bases left in between. CDR3 region: CSVGERNSNQPQHF. CDR3 nucleotide sequence: TGCAGCGTTGGAGAGAGAAACTCCAATCAGCCCCAGCATTTT.

This clone has only a few counts. The DNA for the CDR3 is TGTGCCAGCAGCTTAGAATGGGGAAATAATTCACCCCTCCACTTT. This sequence encodes CASSLEWGNNSPLHF. This chain connects TRBV11-2 to TRBJ1-6, with no clear D. The V end was cut by 0 bases, the J end by 5 bases, with 8 bases between. There are 15 residues in the CDR3. CDR1 is SGHAT, CDR2 FQNNGV, per germline.

This clone appeared a few times. The rearrangement links TRBV5-6 to TRBJ2-3; D call uncertain. Germline loops: CDR1 SGHDT, CDR2 YYEEEE. The CDR3 length is 16 residues. V was trimmed by 2 bases and J by 3 bases, leaving 16 bases between them. The CDR3, as DNA: TGTGCCAGCAGCTTCATTACGGGTGTAGGTACAGATACGCAGTATTTT. It encodes CASSFITGVGTDTQYF.

The chain is built from TRBV18 and TRBJ2-2; D unclear. V was shortened by 5 bases and J by 7 bases, with 14 bases between the two germline ends. CDR1 and CDR2 from the germline V gene are KGHSH and LQKENI. This CDR3 has 14 amino acids. CDR3 residues: CASSSSRWGGELFF. DNA for the CDR3: TGTGCCAGCTCATCATCGCGGTGGGGCGGGGAGCTGTTTTTT. The full variable domain, rest sourced from reference TRBV18 and TRBJ2-2, is NAGVMQNPRHLVRRRGQEARLRCSPMKGHSHVYWYRQLPEEGLKFMVYLQKENIIDESGMPKERFSAEFPKEGPSILRIQQVVRGDSAAYFCASSSSRWGGELFFGEGSRLTVL.

J is TRBJ1-2 and V is TRBV7-2; 8 bases are a match to TRBD1. The CDR3 is 14 residues long. J was trimmed by 5 bases and V by 5 bases; bases with no gene match: 7. Germline V gene sequence: CDR1 SGHTA, CDR2 FQGNSA. The CDR3 loop reads CASSPGQGWYGYTF. CDR3 DNA sequence: TGTGCCAGCAGCCCCGGACAGGGTTGGTATGGCTACACCTTC.

The chain joins TRBV7-2 to TRBJ1-2; tentative D call: TRBD1 (5 bases). Germline assignment: CDR1 SGHTA and CDR2 FQGNSA. This CDR3 is built from 14 residues. V lost 7 bases and J lost 6, with 18 bases in between. This CDR3 is CASTLRWQGDGYTF. For the CDR3, the DNA is TGTGCCAGCACCCTTCGCTGGCAGGGCGATGGCTACACCTTC.

A few counts support this clone. This chain connects TRBV6-6 to TRBJ1-1; 9 bases match TRBD1. Germline CDR1 and CDR2: MNHNY and SVGAGI (reference sequence). J gave up 0 bases and V 4 bases, and 6 bases lay outside the gene matches. The CDR3 spans 16 residues. CDR3 sequence (DNA): TGTGCCAGCAGTTTTAGGACAGGGGTCATGAACACTGAAGCTTTCTTT. Amino acids: CASSFRTGVMNTEAFF.

This chain connects TRBV5-1 to TRBJ1-1; 10 bases agree with TRBD1. The CDR3 is 14 amino acids. The germline CDR1 and CDR2 sequences are SGHRS and YFSETQ. The ends lost 3 bases at V and 5 bases at J; junction bases unmatched: 4. The CDR3: CASSYRDRGTEAFF. The CDR3 DNA reads as TGCGCCAGCAGCTACCGGGACAGGGGAACTGAAGCTTTCTTT.

V is TRBV6-5 and J is TRBJ1-4; 7 bases agree with TRBD1. This CDR3 contains 13 residues. Germline V CDR1 and CDR2: MNHEY, SVGAGI. The V gene end was trimmed by 4 bases and the J gene end by 7 bases; junction bases not matched to a gene: 3. The CDR3 sequence is CASSSNRGEKLFF. The CDR3 DNA reads TGTGCCAGCAGTTCCAACAGGGGTGAAAAACTGTTTTTT.

The chain combines TRBV2 with TRBJ2-5, with 8 bases fitting TRBD2. The germline V gene encodes CDR1 SNHLY and CDR2 FYNNEI. The length of the CDR3 is 14 residues. V shed 5 bases and J 1 base; nucleotides not matched to a gene: 3. DNA of the CDR3: TGTGCCAGCAGTAAAACTAGCGGCCAAGAGACCCAGTACTTC. The encoded protein is CASSKTSGQETQYF.